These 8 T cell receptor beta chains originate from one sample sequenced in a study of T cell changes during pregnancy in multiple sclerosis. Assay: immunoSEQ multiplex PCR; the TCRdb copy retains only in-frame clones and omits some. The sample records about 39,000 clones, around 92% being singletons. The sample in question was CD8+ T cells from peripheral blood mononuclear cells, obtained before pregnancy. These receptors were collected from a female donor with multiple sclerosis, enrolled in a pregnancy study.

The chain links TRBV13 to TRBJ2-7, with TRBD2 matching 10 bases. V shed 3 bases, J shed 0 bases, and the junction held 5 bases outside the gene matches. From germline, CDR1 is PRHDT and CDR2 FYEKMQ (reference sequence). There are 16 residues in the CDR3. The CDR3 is CASSFSASGSSYEQYF. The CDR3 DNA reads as TGTGCCAGCAGCTTCTCGGCTAGCGGGAGCTCCTACGAGCAGTACTTC. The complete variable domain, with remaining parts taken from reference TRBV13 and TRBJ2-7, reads AAGVIQSPRHLIKEKRETATLKCYPIPRHDTVYWYQQGPGQDPQFLISFYEKMQSDKGSIPDRFSAQQFSDYHSELNMSSLELGDSALYFCASSFSASGSSYEQYFGPGTRLTVT.

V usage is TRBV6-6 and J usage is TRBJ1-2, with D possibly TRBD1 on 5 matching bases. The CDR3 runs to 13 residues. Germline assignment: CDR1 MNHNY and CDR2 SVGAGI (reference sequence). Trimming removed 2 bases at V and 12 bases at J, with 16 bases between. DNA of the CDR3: TGTGCCAGCAGTTACAAAGACCCATGGGGCGACACCTTC. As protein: CASSYKDPWGDTF.

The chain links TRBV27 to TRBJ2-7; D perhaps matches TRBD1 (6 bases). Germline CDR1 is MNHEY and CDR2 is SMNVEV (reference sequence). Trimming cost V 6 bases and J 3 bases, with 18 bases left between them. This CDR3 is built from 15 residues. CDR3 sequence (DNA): TGTGCCAGCAGCACAGGGATAGGGCCCAACTACGAGCAGTACTTC. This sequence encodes CASSTGIGPNYEQYF.

The CDR3 coding sequence is TGCGCCAGCAGCCCCGGGGGATACAATGAGCAGTTCTTC. Residues: CASSPGGYNEQFF. This sequence joins TRBV5-1 and TRBJ2-1; D perhaps matches TRBD2 (6 bases). Germline CDR1 is SGHRS and CDR2 is YFSETQ. Trimming pared 4 bases from V and 4 bases from J, leaving 9 bases between. The CDR3 runs 13 residues.

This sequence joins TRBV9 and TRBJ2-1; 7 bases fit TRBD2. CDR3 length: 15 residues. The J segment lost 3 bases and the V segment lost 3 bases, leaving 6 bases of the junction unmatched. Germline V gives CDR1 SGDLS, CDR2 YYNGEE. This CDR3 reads CASSDRDYLYNEQFF. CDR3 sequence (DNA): TGTGCCAGCAGCGACCGGGACTACCTCTACAATGAGCAGTTCTTC.

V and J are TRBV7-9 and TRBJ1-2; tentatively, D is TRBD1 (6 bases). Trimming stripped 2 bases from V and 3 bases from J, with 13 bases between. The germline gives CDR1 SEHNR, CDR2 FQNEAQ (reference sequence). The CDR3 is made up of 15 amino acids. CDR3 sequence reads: CASSLRSAGDYGYTF. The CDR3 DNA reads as TGTGCCAGCAGCTTACGATCGGCAGGGGACTATGGCTACACCTTC.

Here the CDR3 DNA reads TGTGCCAGCAGCTACAGGGGGTTCACAGATACGCAGTATTTT. This sequence encodes CASSYRGFTDTQYF. This chain connects TRBV6-6 to TRBJ2-3; 8 bases map to TRBD1. The junction had 4 bases not matched to a gene; V was cut back by 6 bases and J by 2 bases. The CDR3 extends over 14 amino acids. CDR1 and CDR2 (germline): MNHNY, SVGAGI (reference sequence).

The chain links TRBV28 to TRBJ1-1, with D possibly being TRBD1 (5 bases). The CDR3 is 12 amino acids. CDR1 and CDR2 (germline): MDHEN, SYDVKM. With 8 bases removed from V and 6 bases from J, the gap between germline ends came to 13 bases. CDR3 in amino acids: CASSVAGPEAFF. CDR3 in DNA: TGTGCCAGCTCCGTGGCGGGGCCTGAAGCTTTCTTT.